Below, 12 T cell receptor beta chains from the same sample are listed, as sequenced in a study of blood T cell repertoires in COVID-19 (dated by TCRdb to the early 2020s). Libraries were constructed by the immunoSEQ multiplex PCR assay. In TCRdb, the immuneACCESS table is reduced to in-frame sequences with V and J assigned. These tables do not hold every clone; where another copy was compared, an unresolved V gene accounts for under half, and the others remain unexplained. This sample gives about 210,000 clones in total; about 88% of them show up just once. The top ten clones comprise over 1.5% of the sample. The sequenced sample was peripheral blood. These receptors all come from a man between 65 and 85 years old with acute or convalescent COVID-19.

This clone appeared a single time. The chain uses TRBV30 and TRBJ2-2, with D tentatively TRBD1 (6 bases). Germline V CDR1 and CDR2: GTSNPN, SVGIG (reference sequence). This CDR3 has 13 residues. Deletions cut 0 bases from V and 4 bases from J, with 6 bases between. This CDR3 reads CAWSVQGTGELFF. CDR3 coding DNA: TGTGCCTGGAGTGTACAGGGCACCGGGGAGCTGTTTTTT.

The V and J genes are TRBV5-1 and TRBJ2-3; D gene ambiguous. This CDR3 is 14 amino acids long. Germline CDR1 is SGHRS and CDR2 is YFSETQ. The V gene lost 0 bases and the J gene lost 5 bases, with 10 bases spanning the gap. CDR3: CASSLARAQDTQYF. The CDR3 DNA is TGCGCCAGCAGCTTGGCACGAGCCCAAGATACGCAGTATTTT.

The chain couples TRBV28 to TRBJ1-6; 8 bases are shared with TRBD1. The CDR3 extends over 15 amino acids. V lost 6 bases and J lost 3; bases outside the gene matches: 4. CDR1 is MDHEN, CDR2 SYDVKM, per germline. The CDR3 here is CASRQQGGYNSPLHF. In nucleotides, the CDR3 is TGTGCCAGCAGACAACAGGGGGGCTATAATTCACCCCTCCACTTT.

The gene calls are TRBV5-8 and TRBJ1-1; D gene ambiguous. The germline V gene encodes CDR1 SGHTS and CDR2 YDEGEE. V lost 4 bases and J lost 1, with 11 bases in between. This CDR3 is built from 14 residues. The CDR3 coding sequence is TGTGCCAGCAGCCGACTCGGAGGGAACACTGAAGCTTTCTTT. Translating it yields CASSRLGGNTEAFF.

The chain joins TRBV7-3 to TRBJ1-1, with TRBD1 identical over 8 bases. Germline lookup yields CDR1 SGHTA and CDR2 FQGTGA. V lost 5 bases and J lost 4; bases outside the gene matches: 6. This CDR3 has 14 residues. The CDR3 coding sequence is TGTGCCAGCAGCCCCACAGGGGGGCTCACTGAAGCTTTCTTT. Translated, it gives CASSPTGGLTEAFF.

This sequence joins TRBV5-1 and TRBJ2-1; the D gene is possibly TRBD1 (5 bases). Trimming stripped 4 bases from V and 4 bases from J, with 18 bases between. The CDR3 contains 16 residues. The germline gives CDR1 SGHRS, CDR2 YFSETQ. The CDR3 loop reads CASSLPVLGAYNEQFF. The CDR3 bases are TGCGCCAGCAGCCTCCCTGTCCTAGGGGCTTACAATGAGCAGTTCTTC.

The gene calls are TRBV2 and TRBJ2-5; TRBD2 agrees at 10 bases. Trimming removed 5 bases from V and 4 bases from J; junction bases left unmatched: 7. This CDR3 comprises 15 residues. From germline, CDR1 is SNHLY and CDR2 FYNNEI. CDR3 sequence: CASSTSGTVGETQYF. Here the CDR3 DNA reads TGTGCCAGCAGTACTAGCGGGACGGTAGGAGAGACCCAGTACTTC.

The V and J genes are TRBV19 and TRBJ2-1; D might be TRBD2 (6 bases). V was cut by 6 bases and J by 4 bases, with 13 bases left in between. CDR3 length: 14 amino acids. The germline V gene has CDR1 LNHDA and CDR2 SQIVND (reference sequence). The CDR3 DNA reads TGTGCCAGTAGAAGGGAGGCCGGATACAATGAGCAGTTCTTC. Protein: CASRREAGYNEQFF.

The chain links TRBV20-1 to TRBJ1-1; D unclear. The V and J ends lost 3 bases and 2 bases respectively, with 13 bases between them. The germline V gene has CDR1 DFQATT and CDR2 SNEGSKA (reference sequence). The CDR3 has 14 amino acids. CDR3 protein: CSASRRALNTEAFF. The CDR3 DNA follows: TGCAGTGCTAGTAGGAGGGCCCTCAACACTGAAGCTTTCTTT.

In this sample, this clone turned up many times. Germline and junction disagree at one end, which may indicate a read error. The chain carries TRBV28 and TRBJ1-1, with D possibly matching TRBD1 (5 bases). Germline V CDR1 and CDR2: MDHEN, SYDVKM. The CDR3 is made up of 13 amino acids. Here the CDR3 reads CASTLGRATEAFF. The CDR3, as DNA: TGTGCCAGCACTTTAGGCAGGGCCACTGAAGCTTTCTTT.

The chain recombines TRBV7-3 with TRBJ1-1; D remains unclear. Per the germline V gene, CDR1 is SGHTA and CDR2 is FQGTGA. This CDR3 region has 13 residues. The V and J ends lost 5 bases and 1 base respectively, with 8 bases between them. CDR3 amino acids: CASSAGPNTEAFF. The CDR3 DNA follows: TGTGCCAGCAGCGCAGGCCCGAACACTGAAGCTTTCTTT.

V usage is TRBV28 and J usage is TRBJ1-1; D remains unclear. Per germline, CDR1 MDHEN and CDR2 SYDVKM. The CDR3 length is 16 residues. Trimming pared 2 bases from V and 1 base from J, leaving 14 bases between. DNA of the CDR3: TGTGCCAGCAGTTTAAACCCCCGGGTAGAGAACACTGAAGCTTTCTTT. Translating it yields CASSLNPRVENTEAFF.